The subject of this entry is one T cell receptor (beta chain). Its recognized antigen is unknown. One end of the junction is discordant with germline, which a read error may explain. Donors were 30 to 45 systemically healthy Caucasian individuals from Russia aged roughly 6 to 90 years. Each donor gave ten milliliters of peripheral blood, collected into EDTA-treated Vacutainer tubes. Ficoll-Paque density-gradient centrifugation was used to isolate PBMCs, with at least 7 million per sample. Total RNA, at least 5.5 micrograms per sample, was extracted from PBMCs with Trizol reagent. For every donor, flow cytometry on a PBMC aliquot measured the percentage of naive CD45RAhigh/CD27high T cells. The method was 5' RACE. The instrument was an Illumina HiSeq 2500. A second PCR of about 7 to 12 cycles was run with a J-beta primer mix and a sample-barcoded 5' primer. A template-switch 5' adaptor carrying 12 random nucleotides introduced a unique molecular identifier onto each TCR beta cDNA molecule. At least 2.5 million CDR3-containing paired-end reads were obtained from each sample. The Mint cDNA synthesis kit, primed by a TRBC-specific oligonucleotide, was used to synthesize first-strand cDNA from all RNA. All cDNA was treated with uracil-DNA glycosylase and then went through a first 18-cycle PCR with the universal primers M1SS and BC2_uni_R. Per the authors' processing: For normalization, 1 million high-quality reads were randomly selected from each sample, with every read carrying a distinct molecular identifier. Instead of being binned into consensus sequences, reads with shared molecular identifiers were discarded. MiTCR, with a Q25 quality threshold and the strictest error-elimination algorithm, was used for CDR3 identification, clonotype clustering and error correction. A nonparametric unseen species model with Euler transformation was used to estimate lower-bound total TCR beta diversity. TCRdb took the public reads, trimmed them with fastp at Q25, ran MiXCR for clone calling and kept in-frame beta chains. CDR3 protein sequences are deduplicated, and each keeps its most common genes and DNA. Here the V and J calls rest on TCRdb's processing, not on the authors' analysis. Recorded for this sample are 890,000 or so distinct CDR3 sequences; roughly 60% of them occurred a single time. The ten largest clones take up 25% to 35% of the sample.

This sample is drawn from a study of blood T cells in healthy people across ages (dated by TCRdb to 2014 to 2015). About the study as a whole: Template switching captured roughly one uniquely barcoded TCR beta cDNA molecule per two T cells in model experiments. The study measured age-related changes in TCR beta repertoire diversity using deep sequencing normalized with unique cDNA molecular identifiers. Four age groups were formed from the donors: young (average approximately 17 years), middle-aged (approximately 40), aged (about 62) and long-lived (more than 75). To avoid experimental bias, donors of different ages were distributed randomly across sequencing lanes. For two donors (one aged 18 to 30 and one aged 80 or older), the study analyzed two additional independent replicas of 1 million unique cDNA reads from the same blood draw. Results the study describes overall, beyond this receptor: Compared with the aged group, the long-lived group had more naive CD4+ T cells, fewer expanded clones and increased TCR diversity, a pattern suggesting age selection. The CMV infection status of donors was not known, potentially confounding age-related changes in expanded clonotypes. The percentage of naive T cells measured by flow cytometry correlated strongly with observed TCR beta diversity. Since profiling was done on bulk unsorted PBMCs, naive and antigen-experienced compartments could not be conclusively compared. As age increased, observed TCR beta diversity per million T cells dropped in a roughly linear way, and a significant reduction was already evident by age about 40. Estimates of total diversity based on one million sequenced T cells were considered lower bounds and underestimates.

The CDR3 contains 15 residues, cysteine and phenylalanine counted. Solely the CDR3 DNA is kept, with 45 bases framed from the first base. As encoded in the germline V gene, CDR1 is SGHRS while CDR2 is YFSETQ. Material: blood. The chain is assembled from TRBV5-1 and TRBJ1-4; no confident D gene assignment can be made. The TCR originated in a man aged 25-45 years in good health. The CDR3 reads CANSSPMAENEKLFF. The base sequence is TGCGCCAACAGCTCTCCGATGGCAGAAAATGAAAAACTGTTTTTT.